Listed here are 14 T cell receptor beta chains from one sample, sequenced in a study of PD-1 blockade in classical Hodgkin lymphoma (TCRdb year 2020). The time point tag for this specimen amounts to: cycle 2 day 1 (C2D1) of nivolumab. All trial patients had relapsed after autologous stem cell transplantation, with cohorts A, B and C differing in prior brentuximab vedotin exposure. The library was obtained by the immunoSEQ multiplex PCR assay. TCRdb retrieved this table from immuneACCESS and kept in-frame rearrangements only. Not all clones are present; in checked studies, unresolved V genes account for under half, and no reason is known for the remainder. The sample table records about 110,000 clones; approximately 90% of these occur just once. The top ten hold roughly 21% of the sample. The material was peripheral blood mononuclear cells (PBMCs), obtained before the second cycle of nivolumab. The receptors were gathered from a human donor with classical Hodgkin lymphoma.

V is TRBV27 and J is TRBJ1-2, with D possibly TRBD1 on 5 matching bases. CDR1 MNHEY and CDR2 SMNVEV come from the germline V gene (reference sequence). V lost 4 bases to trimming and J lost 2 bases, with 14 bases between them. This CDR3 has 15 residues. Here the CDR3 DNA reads TGTGCCAGCAGTTGGGGGAAAGGTGGAAACTATGGCTACACCTTC. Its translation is CASSWGKGGNYGYTF.

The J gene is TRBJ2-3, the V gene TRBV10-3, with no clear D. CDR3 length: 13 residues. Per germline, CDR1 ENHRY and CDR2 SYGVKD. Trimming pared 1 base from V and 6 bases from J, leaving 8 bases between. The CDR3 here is CAISEFRLDTQYF. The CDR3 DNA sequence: TGTGCCATCAGTGAGTTTAGACTGGATACGCAGTATTTT.

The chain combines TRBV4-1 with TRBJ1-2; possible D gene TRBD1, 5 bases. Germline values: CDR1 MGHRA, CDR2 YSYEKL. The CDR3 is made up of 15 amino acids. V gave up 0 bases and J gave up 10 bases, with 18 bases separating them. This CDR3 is CASSQEGTSGIHYTF. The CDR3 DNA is TGCGCCAGCAGCCAAGAAGGGACTTCAGGAATCCACTACACCTTC.

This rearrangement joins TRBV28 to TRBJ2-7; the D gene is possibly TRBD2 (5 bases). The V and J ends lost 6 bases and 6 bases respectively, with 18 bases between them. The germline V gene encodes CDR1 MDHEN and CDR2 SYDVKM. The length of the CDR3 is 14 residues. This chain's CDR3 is CASRRVGSYPEQYF. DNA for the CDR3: TGTGCCAGCAGGCGGGTGGGCTCTTACCCCGAGCAGTACTTC.

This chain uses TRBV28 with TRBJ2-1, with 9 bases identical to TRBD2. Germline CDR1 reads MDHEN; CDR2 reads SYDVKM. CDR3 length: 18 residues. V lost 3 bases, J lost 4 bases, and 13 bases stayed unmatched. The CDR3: CASSFRSPSSGDYNEQFF. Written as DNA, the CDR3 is TGTGCCAGCAGTTTCCGGTCCCCTTCTAGCGGGGATTACAATGAGCAGTTCTTC.

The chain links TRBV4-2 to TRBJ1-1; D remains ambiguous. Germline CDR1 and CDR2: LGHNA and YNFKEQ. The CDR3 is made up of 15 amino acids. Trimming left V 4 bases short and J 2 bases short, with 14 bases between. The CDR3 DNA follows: TGTGCCAGCAGCCCGGAACGGGGATTCAACACTGAAGCTTTCTTT. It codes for CASSPERGFNTEAFF.

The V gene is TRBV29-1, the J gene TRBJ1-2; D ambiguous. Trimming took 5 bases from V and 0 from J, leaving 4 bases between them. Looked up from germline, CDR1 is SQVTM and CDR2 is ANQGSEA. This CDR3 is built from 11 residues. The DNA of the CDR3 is TGCAGCGTTCGGACTAACTATGGCTACACCTTC. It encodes CSVRTNYGYTF.

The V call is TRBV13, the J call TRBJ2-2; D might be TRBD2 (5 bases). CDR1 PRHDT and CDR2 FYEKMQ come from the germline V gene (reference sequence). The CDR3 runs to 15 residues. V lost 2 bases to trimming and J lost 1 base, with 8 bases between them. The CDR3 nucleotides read TGTGCCAGCAGCTTAAGAGGGCGGAACACCGGGGAGCTGTTTTTT. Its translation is CASSLRGRNTGELFF.

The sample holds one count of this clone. CDR3 nucleotides: TGTGCCGCCCAACCGGGACAGGGGGCGCGGGGTCTTAACGGCTACACCTTC. Amino acids: CAAQPGQGARGLNGYTF. The chain has TRBV10-3 and TRBJ1-2, with 12 nucleotides matching TRBD1. Germline CDR1 ENHRY, CDR2 SYGVKD. Germline trimming cut 11 bases from V and 8 bases from J; bases unmatched to any gene: 21. The CDR3 has 17 residues.

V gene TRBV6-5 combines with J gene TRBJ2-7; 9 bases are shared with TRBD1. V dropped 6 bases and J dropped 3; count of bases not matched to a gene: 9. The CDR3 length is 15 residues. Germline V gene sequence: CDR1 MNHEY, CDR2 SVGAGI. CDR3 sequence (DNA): TGTGCCAGCAGCTCAGGGACAGGGATTTTCTACGAGCAGTACTTC. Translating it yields CASSSGTGIFYEQYF.

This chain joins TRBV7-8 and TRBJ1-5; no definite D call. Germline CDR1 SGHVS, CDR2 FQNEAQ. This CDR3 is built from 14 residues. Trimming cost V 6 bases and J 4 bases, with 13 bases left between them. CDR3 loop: CASRAEGGNQPQHF. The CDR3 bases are TGTGCCAGCAGGGCAGAGGGTGGAAATCAGCCCCAGCATTTT.

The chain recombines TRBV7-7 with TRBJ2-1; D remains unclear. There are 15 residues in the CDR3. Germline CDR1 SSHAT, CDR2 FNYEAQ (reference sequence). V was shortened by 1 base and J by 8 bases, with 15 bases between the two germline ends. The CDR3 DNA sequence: TGTGCCAGCAGCTTAGGTCTAGGAAGTATGTATGAGCAGTTCTTC. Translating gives CASSLGLGSMYEQFF.

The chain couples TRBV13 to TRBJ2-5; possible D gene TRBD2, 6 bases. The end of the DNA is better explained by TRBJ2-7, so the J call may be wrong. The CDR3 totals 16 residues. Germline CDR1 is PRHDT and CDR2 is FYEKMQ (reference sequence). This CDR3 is CASSLEHRGTRYEQYF. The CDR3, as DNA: TGTGCCAGCAGCTTAGAACATCGGGGGACGCGCTACGAGCAGTACTTC.

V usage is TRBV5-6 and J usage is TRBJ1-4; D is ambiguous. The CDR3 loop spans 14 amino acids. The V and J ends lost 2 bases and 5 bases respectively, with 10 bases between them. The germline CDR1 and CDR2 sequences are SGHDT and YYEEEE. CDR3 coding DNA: TGTGCCAGCAGCTTTTGGGCCAGGAATGAAAAACTGTTTTTT. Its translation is CASSFWARNEKLFF.